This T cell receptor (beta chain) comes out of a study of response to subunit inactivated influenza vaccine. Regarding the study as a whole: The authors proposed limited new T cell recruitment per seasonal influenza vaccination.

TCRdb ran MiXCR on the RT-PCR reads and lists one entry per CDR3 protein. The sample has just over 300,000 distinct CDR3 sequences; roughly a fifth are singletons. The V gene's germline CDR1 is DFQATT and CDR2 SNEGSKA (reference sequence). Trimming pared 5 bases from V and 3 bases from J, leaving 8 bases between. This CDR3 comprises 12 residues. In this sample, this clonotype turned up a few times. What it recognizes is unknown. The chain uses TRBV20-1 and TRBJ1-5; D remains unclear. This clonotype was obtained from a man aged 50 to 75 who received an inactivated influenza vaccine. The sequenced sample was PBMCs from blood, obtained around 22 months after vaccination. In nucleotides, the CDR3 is TGCAGTGCTGGGCAGCTCAATCAGCCCCAGCATTTT. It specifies CSAGQLNQPQHF.